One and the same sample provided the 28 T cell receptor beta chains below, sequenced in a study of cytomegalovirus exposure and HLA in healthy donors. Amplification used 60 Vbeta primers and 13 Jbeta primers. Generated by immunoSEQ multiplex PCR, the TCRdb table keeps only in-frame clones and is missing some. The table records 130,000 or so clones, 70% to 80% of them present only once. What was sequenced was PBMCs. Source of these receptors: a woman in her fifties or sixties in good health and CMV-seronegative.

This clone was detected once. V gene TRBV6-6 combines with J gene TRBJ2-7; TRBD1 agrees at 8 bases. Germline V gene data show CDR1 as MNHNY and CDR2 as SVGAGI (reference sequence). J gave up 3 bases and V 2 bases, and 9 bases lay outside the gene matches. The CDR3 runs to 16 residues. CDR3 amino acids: CASSYEGAGGRYEQYF. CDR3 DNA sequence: TGTGCCAGCAGTTACGAGGGGGCAGGGGGCCGCTACGAGCAGTACTTC.

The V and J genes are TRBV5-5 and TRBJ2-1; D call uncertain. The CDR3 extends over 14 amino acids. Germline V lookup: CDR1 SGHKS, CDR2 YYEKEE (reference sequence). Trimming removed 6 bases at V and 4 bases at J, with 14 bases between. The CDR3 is CASTYSLQYNEQFF. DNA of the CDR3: TGTGCCAGCACCTACAGCCTCCAGTACAATGAGCAGTTCTTC. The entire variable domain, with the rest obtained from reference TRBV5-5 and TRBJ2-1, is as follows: DAGVTQSPTHLIKTRGQQVTLRCSPISGHKSVSWYQQVLGQGPQFIFQYYEKEERGRGNFPDRFSARQFPNYSSELNVNALLLGDSALYLCASTYSLQYNEQFFGPGTRLTVL.

The CDR3 sequence is CATSRGTRGDTQYF. CDR3 DNA sequence: TGTGCCACCAGCAGAGGGACCCGAGGGGATACGCAGTATTTT. The V and J genes are TRBV15 and TRBJ2-3; D perhaps matches TRBD2 (5 bases). The CDR3 loop spans 14 amino acids. With 1 base removed from V and 6 bases from J, the gap between germline ends came to 11 bases. The germline gives CDR1 LNHNV, CDR2 YYDKDF (reference sequence).

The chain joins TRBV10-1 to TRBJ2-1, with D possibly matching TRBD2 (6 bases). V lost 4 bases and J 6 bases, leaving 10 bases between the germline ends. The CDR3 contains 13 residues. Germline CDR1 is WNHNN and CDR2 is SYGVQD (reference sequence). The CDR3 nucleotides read TGCGCCAGCAGTGCGCGGGGCCGCAATGAGCAGTTCTTC. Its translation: CASSARGRNEQFF.

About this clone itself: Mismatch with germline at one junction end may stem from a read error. CDR3 sequence: CASSLGIRPGQGVNF. CDR3 DNA: TGTGCCAGCAGCTTAGGTATTAGACCGGGACAGGGGGTAAACTTC. The chain joins TRBV13 to TRBJ2-5; 11 bases are a match to TRBD1. The CDR3 spans 15 residues. Looked up from germline, CDR1 is PRHDT and CDR2 is FYEKMQ (reference sequence).

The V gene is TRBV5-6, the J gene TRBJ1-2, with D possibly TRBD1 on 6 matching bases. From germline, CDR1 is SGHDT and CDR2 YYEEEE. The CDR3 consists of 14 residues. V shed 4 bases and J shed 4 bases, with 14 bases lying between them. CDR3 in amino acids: CASSETRGGYGYTF. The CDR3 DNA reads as TGTGCCAGCAGCGAGACCCGAGGGGGCTATGGCTACACCTTC.

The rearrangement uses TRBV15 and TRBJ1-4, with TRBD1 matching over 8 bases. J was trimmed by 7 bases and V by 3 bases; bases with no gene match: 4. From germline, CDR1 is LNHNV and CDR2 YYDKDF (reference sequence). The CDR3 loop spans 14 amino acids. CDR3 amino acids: CATSSRGLGEKLFF. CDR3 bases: TGTGCCACCAGCAGCAGGGGGCTTGGTGAAAAACTGTTTTTT.

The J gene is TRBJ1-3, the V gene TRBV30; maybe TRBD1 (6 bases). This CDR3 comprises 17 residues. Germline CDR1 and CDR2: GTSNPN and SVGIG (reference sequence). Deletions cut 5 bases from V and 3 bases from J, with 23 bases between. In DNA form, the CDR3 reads TGTGCCTGGGTTCCCACATCTACAGGGCTCTATGGAAACACCATATATTTT. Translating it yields CAWVPTSTGLYGNTIYF.

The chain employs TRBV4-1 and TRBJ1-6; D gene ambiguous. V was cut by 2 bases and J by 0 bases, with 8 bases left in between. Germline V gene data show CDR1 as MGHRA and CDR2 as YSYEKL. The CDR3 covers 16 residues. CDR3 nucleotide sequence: TGCGCCAGCAGCCAACTACAGAGCTCCTATAATTCACCCCTCCACTTT. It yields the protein CASSQLQSSYNSPLHF.

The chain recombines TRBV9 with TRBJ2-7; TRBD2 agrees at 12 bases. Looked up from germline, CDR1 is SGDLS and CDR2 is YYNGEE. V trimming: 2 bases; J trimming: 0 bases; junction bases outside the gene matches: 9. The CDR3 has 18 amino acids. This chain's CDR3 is CASSVGTSGRLSSYEQYF. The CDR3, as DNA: TGTGCCAGCAGCGTGGGGACTAGCGGGCGCCTTAGCTCCTACGAGCAGTACTTC.

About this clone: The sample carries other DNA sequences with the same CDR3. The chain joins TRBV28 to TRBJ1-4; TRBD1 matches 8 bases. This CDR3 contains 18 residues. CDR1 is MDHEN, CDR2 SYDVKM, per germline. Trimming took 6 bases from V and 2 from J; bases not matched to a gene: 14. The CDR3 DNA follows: TGTGCCAGCAGATCAACAACACAAACAGGGGGGACTAATGAAAAACTGTTTTTT. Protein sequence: CASRSTTQTGGTNEKLFF.

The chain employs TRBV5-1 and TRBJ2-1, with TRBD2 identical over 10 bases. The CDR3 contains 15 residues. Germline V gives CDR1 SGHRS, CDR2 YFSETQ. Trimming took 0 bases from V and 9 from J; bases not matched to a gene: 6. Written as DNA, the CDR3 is TGCGCCAGCAGCTTGGGCTCTAGCGGGAGTAGTGAGCAGTTCTTC. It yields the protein CASSLGSSGSSEQFF.

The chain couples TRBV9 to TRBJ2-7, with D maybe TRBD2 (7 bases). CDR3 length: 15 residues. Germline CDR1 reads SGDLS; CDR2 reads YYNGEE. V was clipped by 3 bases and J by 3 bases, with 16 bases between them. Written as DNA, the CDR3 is TGTGCCAGCAGCGCCGCGGCGGGGGCCAACTACGAGCAGTACTTC. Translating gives CASSAAAGANYEQYF.

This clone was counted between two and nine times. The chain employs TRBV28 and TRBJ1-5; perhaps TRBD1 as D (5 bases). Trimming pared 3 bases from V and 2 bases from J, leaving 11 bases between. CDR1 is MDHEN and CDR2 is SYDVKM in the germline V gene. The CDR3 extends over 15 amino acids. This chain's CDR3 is CASSLSATGNQPQHF. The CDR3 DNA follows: TGTGCCAGCAGTTTGTCGGCGACAGGCAATCAGCCCCAGCATTTT.

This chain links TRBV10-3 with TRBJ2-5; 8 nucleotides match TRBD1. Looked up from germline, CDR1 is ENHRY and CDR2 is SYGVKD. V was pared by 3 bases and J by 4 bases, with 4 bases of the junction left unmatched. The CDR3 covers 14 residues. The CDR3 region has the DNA TGTGCCATCAGTGACGGACAGGGTCCAGAGACCCAGTACTTC. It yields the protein CAISDGQGPETQYF.

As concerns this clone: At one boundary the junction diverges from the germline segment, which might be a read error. This chain's CDR3 is CAWSVLGGRHRGAVF. The CDR3 nucleotides read TGTGCCTGGAGTGTACTTGGGGGCAGGCACCGGGGAGCTGTTTTT. The rearrangement joins TRBV30 to TRBJ2-2, with D possibly matching TRBD1 (6 bases). CDR3 size: 15 residues. Germline-derived CDR1 and CDR2 are GTSNPN and SVGIG (reference sequence).

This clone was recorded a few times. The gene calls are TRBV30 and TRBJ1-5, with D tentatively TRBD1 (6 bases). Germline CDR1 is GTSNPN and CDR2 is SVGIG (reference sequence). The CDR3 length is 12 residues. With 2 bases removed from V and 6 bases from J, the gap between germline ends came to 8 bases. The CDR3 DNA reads TGTGCCTGGAGTAGAGGGGGTCAGCCCCAGCATTTT. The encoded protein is CAWSRGGQPQHF.

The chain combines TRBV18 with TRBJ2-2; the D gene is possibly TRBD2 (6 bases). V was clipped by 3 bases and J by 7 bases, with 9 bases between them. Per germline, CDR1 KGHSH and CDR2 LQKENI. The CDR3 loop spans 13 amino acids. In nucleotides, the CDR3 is TGTGCCAGCTCACCGCGGGAATTCGGGGAGCTGTTTTTT. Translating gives CASSPREFGELFF. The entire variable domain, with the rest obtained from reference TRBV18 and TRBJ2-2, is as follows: NAGVMQNPRHLVRRRGQEARLRCSPMKGHSHVYWYRQLPEEGLKFMVYLQKENIIDESGMPKERFSAEFPKEGPSILRIQQVVRGDSAAYFCASSPREFGELFFGEGSRLTVL.

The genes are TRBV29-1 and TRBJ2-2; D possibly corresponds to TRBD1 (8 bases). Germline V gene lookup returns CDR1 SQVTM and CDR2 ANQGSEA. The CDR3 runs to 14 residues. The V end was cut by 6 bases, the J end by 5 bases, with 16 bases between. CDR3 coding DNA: TGCAGCGTCGAACACAGGGGGGGTACCGGGGAGCTGTTTTTT. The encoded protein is CSVEHRGGTGELFF.

The CDR3 is CASSQKGLAGDNEQFF. Written as DNA, the CDR3 is TGTGCCAGCAGTCAAAAGGGACTAGCGGGAGACAATGAGCAGTTCTTC. The rearrangement joins TRBV7-3 to TRBJ2-1; 14 nucleotides match TRBD2. V lost 6 bases and J lost 5; bases outside the gene matches: 6. The CDR3 consists of 16 residues. Per the germline V gene, CDR1 is SGHTA and CDR2 is FQGTGA.

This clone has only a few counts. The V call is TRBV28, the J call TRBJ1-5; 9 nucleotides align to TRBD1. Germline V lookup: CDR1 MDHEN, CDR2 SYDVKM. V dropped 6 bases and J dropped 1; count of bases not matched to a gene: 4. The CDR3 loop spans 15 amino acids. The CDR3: CASRRQGVSNQPQHF. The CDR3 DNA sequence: TGTGCCAGCAGAAGACAGGGGGTGAGCAATCAGCCCCAGCATTTT. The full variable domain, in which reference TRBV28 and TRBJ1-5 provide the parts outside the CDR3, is DVKVTQSSRYLVKRTGEKVFLECVQDMDHENMFWYRQDPGLGLRLIYFSYDVKMKEKGDIPEGYSVSREKKERFSLILESASTNQTSMYLCASRRQGVSNQPQHFGDGTRLSIL.

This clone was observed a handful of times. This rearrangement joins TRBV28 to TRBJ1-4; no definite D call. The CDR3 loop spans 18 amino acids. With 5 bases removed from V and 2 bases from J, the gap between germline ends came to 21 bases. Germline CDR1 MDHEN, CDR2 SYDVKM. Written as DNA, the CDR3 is TGTGCCAGCAGTACAACCTACCAAGACCCGGGGACTAATGAAAAACTGTTTTTT. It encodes CASSTTYQDPGTNEKLFF.

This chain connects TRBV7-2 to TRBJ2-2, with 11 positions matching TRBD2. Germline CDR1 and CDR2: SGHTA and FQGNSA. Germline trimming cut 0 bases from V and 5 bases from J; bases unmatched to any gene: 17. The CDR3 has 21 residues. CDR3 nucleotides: TGTGCCAGCAGCTTAGCGGGACTTTACGGAGCTAGCGGGAGGAAAACCGGGGAGCTGTTTTTT. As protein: CASSLAGLYGASGRKTGELFF.

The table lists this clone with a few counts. The CDR3 nucleotides read TGTGCCTGGGCCGACAGAAGCAACACTGAAGCTTTCTTT. As protein: CAWADRSNTEAFF. V gene TRBV30 combines with J gene TRBJ1-1; D might be TRBD1 (5 bases). V lost 5 bases, J lost 2 bases, and 12 bases lay in between. The germline gives CDR1 GTSNPN, CDR2 SVGIG (reference sequence). There are 13 residues in the CDR3.

The CDR3 is CASSPNGLAGAIQYF. CDR3 nucleotides: TGTGCCAGCAGCCCCAACGGACTAGCGGGGGCGATCCAGTACTTC. The J gene is TRBJ2-5, the V gene TRBV7-3; 13 bases are shared with TRBD2. The CDR3 covers 15 residues. Germline V gene lookup returns CDR1 SGHTA and CDR2 FQGTGA. V dropped 5 bases and J dropped 10; count of bases not matched to a gene: 10.

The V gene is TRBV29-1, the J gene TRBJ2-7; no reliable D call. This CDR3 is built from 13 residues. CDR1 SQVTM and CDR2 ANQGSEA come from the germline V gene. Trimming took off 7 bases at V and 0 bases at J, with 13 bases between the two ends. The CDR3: CSAITPSSYEQYF. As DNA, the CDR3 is TGCAGCGCCATTACCCCGAGCTCCTACGAGCAGTACTTC.

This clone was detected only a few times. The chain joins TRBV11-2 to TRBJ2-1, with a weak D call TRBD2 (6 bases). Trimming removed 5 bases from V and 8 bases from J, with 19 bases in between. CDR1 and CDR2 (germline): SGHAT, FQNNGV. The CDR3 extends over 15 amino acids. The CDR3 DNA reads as TGTGCCAGCAGCGCCAGCGGGTGGCTTGATGATGAGCAGTTCTTC. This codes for CASSASGWLDDEQFF.

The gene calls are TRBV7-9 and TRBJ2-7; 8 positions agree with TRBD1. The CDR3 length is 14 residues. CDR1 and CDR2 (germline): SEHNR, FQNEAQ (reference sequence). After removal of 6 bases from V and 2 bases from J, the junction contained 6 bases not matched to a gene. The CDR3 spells CASSRTGRTYEQYF. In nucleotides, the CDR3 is TGTGCCAGCAGTCGGACAGGGCGGACCTACGAGCAGTACTTC.